The rows below give T cell receptor beta chains drawn from one sample of a study of T cell changes during pregnancy in multiple sclerosis. Some clones are missing from TCRdb's copy, which holds only in-frame ones; the method was immunoSEQ multiplex PCR. The data hold about 46,000 clones, with over 85% observed a single time. Sequenced material: CD8+ T cells from peripheral blood mononuclear cells, taken after pregnancy. These receptors originate from a female donor with multiple sclerosis, enrolled in a pregnancy study. The CDR3 runs from the conserved cysteine through the conserved F or W. Fields, in order: D gene, J gene, clone size, V gene, CDR3 protein, CDR3 DNA. A D gene is named only where the DNA matches it firmly. Only part of the rows carry a size: once, few, many, or a class if the clone is expanded.

d_gene: TRBD1; j_gene: TRBJ2-7; abundance: .; v_gene: TRBV4-2; CDR3aa: CASTPGTGVYEQYF; CDR3nt: TGTGCCAGCACCCCTGGGACAGGGGTCTACGAGCAGTACTTC
d_gene: .; j_gene: TRBJ2-5; abundance: .; v_gene: TRBV5-5; CDR3aa: CASSFRGEETQYF; CDR3nt: TGTGCCAGCAGCTTCCGGGGAGAAGAGACCCAGTACTTC
d_gene: TRBD2; j_gene: TRBJ2-1; abundance: .; v_gene: TRBV29-1; CDR3aa: CSHSGNQARNEQFF; CDR3nt: TGCAGTCATAGCGGGAATCAAGCAAGGAATGAGCAGTTCTTC
d_gene: .; j_gene: TRBJ1-4; abundance: few; v_gene: TRBV7-9; CDR3aa: CASTFPGPNEKLFF; CDR3nt: TGTGCCAGCACCTTCCCAGGCCCTAATGAAAAACTGTTTTTT
d_gene: TRBD2; j_gene: TRBJ2-5; abundance: once; v_gene: TRBV10-2; CDR3aa: CASLPGLAGGTQYF; CDR3nt: TGCGCCAGCCTACCGGGACTAGCGGGAGGGACCCAGTACTTC
d_gene: .; j_gene: TRBJ2-1; abundance: .; v_gene: TRBV19; CDR3aa: CASSVPGLRLTAYNEQFF; CDR3nt: TGTGCCAGTAGTGTACCTGGACTCCGACTTACGGCTTACAATGAGCAGTTCTTC
d_gene: TRBD1; j_gene: TRBJ2-1; abundance: .; v_gene: TRBV28; CDR3aa: CASSRRDRPDNEQFF; CDR3nt: TGTGCCAGCAGTCGCCGGGACAGGCCGGACAATGAGCAGTTCTTC
d_gene: TRBD1; j_gene: TRBJ1-6; abundance: .; v_gene: TRBV7-9; CDR3aa: CASSLGTGRNSPLHF; CDR3nt: TGTGCCAGCAGCCTCGGGACAGGGAGGAATTCACCCCTCCACTTT
d_gene: .; j_gene: TRBJ2-2; abundance: .; v_gene: TRBV9; CDR3aa: CASSDNTRTGELFF; CDR3nt: TGTGCCAGCAGCGACAACACTAGAACCGGGGAGCTGTTTTTT
d_gene: .; j_gene: TRBJ1-1; abundance: .; v_gene: TRBV5-5; CDR3aa: CASSQYTGVEAFF; CDR3nt: TGTGCCAGCAGCCAATACACGGGAGTGGAGGCTTTCTTT
d_gene: TRBD1; j_gene: TRBJ2-7; abundance: .; v_gene: TRBV19; CDR3aa: CASAGQARFPYEQYF; CDR3nt: TGTGCCAGCGCGGGACAGGCACGCTTTCCCTACGAGCAGTACTTC
d_gene: .; j_gene: TRBJ2-4; abundance: .; v_gene: TRBV5-5; CDR3aa: CASSLWGERGGMDIQYF; CDR3nt: TGTGCCAGCAGCTTGTGGGGGGAGAGGGGTGGCATGGACATTCAGTACTTC
d_gene: TRBD1; j_gene: TRBJ1-6; abundance: .; v_gene: TRBV4-1; CDR3aa: CASSQGQGNSPLHF; CDR3nt: TGCGCCAGCAGCCAGGGACAGGGGAACTCACCCCTCCACTTT
d_gene: .; j_gene: TRBJ2-2; abundance: .; v_gene: TRBV10-3; CDR3aa: CAISAEAQAGTGELFF; CDR3nt: TGTGCCATCAGTGCCGAAGCCCAGGCGGGCACCGGGGAGCTGTTTTTT
d_gene: TRBD2; j_gene: TRBJ2-3; abundance: .; v_gene: TRBV28; CDR3aa: CASSSLTSGSPDTQYF; CDR3nt: TGTGCCAGCAGTTCCCTGACTAGCGGGAGCCCAGATACGCAGTATTTT
d_gene: .; j_gene: TRBJ1-4; abundance: .; v_gene: TRBV28; CDR3aa: CASSPDSANEKLFF; CDR3nt: TGTGCCAGCAGTCCGGACAGTGCTAATGAAAAACTGTTTTTT
d_gene: .; j_gene: TRBJ2-5; abundance: .; v_gene: TRBV2; CDR3aa: CASPREQGSRDTQYF; CDR3nt: TGTGCCAGCCCCCGTGAGCAGGGATCAAGAGATACCCAGTACTTC
d_gene: .; j_gene: TRBJ1-1; abundance: .; v_gene: TRBV2; CDR3aa: CASSTGLGTEAFF; CDR3nt: TGTGCCAGCTCGACAGGTTTGGGCACTGAAGCTTTCTTT
d_gene: .; j_gene: TRBJ1-1; abundance: .; v_gene: TRBV28; CDR3aa: CASSFRGLNTEAFF; CDR3nt: TGTGCCAGCAGCTTCCGGGGTCTGAACACTGAAGCTTTCTTT
d_gene: TRBD2; j_gene: TRBJ2-3; abundance: .; v_gene: TRBV6-1; CDR3aa: CASTLGLAGADTQYF; CDR3nt: TGTGCCAGCACCCTAGGCCTAGCGGGAGCAGATACGCAGTATTTT